The 2 T cell receptor beta chains listed next were all sequenced from one sample in a study of blood T cell repertoires in COVID-19. Sequencing was performed with immunoSEQ multiplex PCR; in TCRdb, only in-frame clones are kept and a portion is missing. The sample includes about 68,000 clones, more than 75% of them seen just once. Sequenced sample: peripheral blood. Receptor source: a human donor in a cohort sampled during active COVID-19.

The rearrangement joins TRBV2 to TRBJ2-2; 10 positions match TRBD1. Germline V gene data show CDR1 as SNHLY and CDR2 as FYNNEI. The ends lost 6 bases at V and 9 bases at J; junction bases unmatched: 10. CDR3 size: 15 residues. The CDR3 DNA sequence: TGTGCCAGCAGGACGGGGACAGGGGTTGTCAGGGAGCTGTTTTTT. It translates to CASRTGTGVVRELFF.

The rearrangement links TRBV28 to TRBJ1-2, with TRBD1 matching 10 bases. Germline values: CDR1 MDHEN, CDR2 SYDVKM. Unmatched junction bases numbered 10, after V lost 7 bases and J lost 8 bases. The CDR3 runs to 14 residues. CDR3 loop: CASTTWTGGGGYTF. CDR3 DNA sequence: TGTGCCAGCACCACTTGGACAGGGGGAGGAGGCTACACCTTC.